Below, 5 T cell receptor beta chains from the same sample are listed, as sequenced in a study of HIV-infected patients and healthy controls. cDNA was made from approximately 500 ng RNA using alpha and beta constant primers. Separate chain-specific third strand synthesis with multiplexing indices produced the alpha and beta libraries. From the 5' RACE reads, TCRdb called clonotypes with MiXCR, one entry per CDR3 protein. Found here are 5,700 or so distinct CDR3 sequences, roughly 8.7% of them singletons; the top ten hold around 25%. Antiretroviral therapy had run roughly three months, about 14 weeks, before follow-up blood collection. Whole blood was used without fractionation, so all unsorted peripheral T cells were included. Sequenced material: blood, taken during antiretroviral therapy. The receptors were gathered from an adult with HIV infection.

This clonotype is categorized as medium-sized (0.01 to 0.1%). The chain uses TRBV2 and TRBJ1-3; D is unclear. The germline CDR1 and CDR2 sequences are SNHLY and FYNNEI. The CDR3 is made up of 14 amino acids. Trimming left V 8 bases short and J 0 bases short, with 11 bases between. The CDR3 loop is CASQMRVSGNTIYF. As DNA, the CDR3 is TGTGCCAGCCAAATGAGGGTCTCTGGAAACACCATATATTTT.

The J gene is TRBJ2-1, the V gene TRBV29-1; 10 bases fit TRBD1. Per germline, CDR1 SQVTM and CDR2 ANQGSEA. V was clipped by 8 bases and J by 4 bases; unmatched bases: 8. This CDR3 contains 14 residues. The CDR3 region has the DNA TGCAGCCTTCCGGGACAGGGGTTATACAATGAGCAGTTCTTC. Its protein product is CSLPGQGLYNEQFF.

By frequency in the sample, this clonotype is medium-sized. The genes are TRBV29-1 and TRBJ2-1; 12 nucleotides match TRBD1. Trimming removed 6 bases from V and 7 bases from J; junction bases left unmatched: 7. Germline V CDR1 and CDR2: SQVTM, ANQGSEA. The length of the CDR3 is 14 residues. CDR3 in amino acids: CSVGTGGGGNEQFF. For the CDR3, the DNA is TGCAGCGTGGGGACAGGGGGCGGTGGGAATGAGCAGTTCTTC.

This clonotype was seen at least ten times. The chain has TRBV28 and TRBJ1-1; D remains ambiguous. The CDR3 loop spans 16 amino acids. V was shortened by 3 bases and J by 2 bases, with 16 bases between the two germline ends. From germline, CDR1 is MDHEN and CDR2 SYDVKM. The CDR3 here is CASSFLSSTKNTEAFF. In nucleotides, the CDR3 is TGTGCCAGCAGTTTTTTATCCTCAACTAAAAACACTGAAGCTTTCTTT.

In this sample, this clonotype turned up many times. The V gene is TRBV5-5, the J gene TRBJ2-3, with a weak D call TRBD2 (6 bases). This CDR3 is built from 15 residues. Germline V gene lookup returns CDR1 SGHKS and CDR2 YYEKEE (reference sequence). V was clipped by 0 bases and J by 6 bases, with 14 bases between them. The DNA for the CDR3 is TGTGCCAGCAGCTTGGAAGTAGCGGAGTGGGATACGCAGTATTTT. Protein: CASSLEVAEWDTQYF.